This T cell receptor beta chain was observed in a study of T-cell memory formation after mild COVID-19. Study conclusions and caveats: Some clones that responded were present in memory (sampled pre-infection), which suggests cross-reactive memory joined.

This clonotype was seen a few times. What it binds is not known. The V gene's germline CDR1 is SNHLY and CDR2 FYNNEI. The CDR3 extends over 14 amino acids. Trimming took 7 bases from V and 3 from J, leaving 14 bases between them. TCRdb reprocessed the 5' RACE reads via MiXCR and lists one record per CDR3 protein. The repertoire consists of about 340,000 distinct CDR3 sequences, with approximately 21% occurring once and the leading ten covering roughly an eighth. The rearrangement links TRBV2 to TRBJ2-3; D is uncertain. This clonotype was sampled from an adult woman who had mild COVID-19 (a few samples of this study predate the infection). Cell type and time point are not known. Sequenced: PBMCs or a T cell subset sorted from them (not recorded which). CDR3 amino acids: CASTSGIGTDTQYF. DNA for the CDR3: TGTGCCAGCACAAGTGGGATAGGGACAGATACGCAGTATTTT.